The next 23 T cell receptor beta chains were all read from a single sample in a study of Ad26.COV2.S vaccination and SARS-CoV-2 variants. Treatment indicated: roughly 19 received Ad26.COV2.S at low or high dose, single or two shots; about 5 received placebo; per-sample allocation not given. The investigators took samples on day 63 after the first vaccine or placebo injection. Assay used: immunoSEQ multiplex PCR; TCRdb lists only in-frame clones, some missing. The sample consists of roughly 390,000 clones, roughly nine tenths of them appearing once. The specimen was peripheral blood, collected in a trial of Ad26.COV2.S vaccine versus placebo. Receptors originate from a person between 18 and 59 years old who received the Ad26.COV2.S COVID-19 vaccine or a placebo.

The chain combines TRBV20-1 with TRBJ2-3, with a weak D call TRBD1 (6 bases). The V and J ends lost 6 bases and 6 bases respectively, with 10 bases between them. Germline loops: CDR1 DFQATT, CDR2 SNEGSKA (reference sequence). CDR3 size: 11 residues. This CDR3 reads CSAEQGDTQYF. DNA of the CDR3: TGCAGTGCGGAGCAGGGGGATACGCAGTATTTT.

This clone was observed a few times. The chain carries TRBV4-1 and TRBJ2-7, with 10 bases fitting TRBD1. This CDR3 comprises 16 residues. The V gene end was trimmed by 3 bases and the J gene end by 4 bases; junction bases not matched to a gene: 9. Germline V gene lookup returns CDR1 MGHRA and CDR2 YSYEKL. The CDR3 nucleotides are TGCGCCAGCAGCCACTTCACCGGGACAGGGGAATACGAGCAGTACTTC. Translating it yields CASSHFTGTGEYEQYF.

The chain has TRBV30 and TRBJ2-7, with no clear D. The CDR3 extends over 13 amino acids. Germline V gives CDR1 GTSNPN, CDR2 SVGIG (reference sequence). V lost 3 bases and J 2 bases, leaving 11 bases between the germline ends. This CDR3 reads CAWRAYGPYEQYF. In DNA, the CDR3 is TGTGCCTGGAGAGCCTATGGTCCCTACGAGCAGTACTTC.

This clone was recorded many times. This rearrangement joins TRBV7-9 to TRBJ1-4, with D possibly matching TRBD1 (5 bases). Trimming removed 1 base from V and 8 bases from J, with 20 bases in between. The length of the CDR3 is 17 residues. Germline V gives CDR1 SEHNR, CDR2 FQNEAQ (reference sequence). The CDR3 DNA reads TGTGCCAGCAGCTTAGTGGAGGGGATGTGGGCATACGAAAAACTGTTTTTT. Residues: CASSLVEGMWAYEKLFF.

The chain employs TRBV24-1 and TRBJ1-5; D gene unclear. The V end was cut by 4 bases, the J end by 0 bases, with 12 bases between. CDR3 size: 16 residues. The germline CDR1 and CDR2 sequences are KGHDR and SFDVKD. The DNA for the CDR3 is TGTGCCACCAGTGACAAAGACATAAGTAGCAATCAGCCCCAGCATTTT. It codes for CATSDKDISSNQPQHF.

V is TRBV6-2 or TRBV6-3 and J is TRBJ1-1; no firm D call. Trimming removed 5 bases at V and 1 base at J, with 17 bases between. The CDR3 totals 16 residues. The germline V gene encodes CDR1 MNHEY and CDR2 SVGEGT. Written as DNA, the CDR3 is TGTGCCAGCAGTCCCAAATCGGCCCTTAAGAACACTGAAGCTTTCTTT. Residues: CASSPKSALKNTEAFF.

The chain carries TRBV5-4 and TRBJ2-3; weak D call: TRBD2 (7 bases). The V and J ends lost 4 bases and 1 base respectively, with 22 bases between them. Germline V gene lookup returns CDR1 SGHNT and CDR2 YYREEE (reference sequence). This CDR3 contains 18 residues. The CDR3 here is CASSPSGGVPGGTDTQYF. The CDR3 DNA follows: TGTGCCAGCAGCCCCTCGGGGGGTGTCCCAGGGGGCACAGATACGCAGTATTTT. The full variable domain, its missing parts supplied by reference TRBV5-4 and TRBJ2-3, is ETGVTQSPTHLIKTRGQQVTLRCSSQSGHNTVSWYQQALGQGPQFIFQYYREEENGRGNFPPRFSGLQFPNYSSELNVNALELDDSALYLCASSPSGGVPGGTDTQYFGPGTRLTVL.

The gene calls are TRBV6-1 and TRBJ2-1; a weak D match, TRBD2 (6 bases). Trimming stripped 3 bases from V and 0 bases from J, with 12 bases between. Germline V gene data show CDR1 as MNHNS and CDR2 as SASEGT. The CDR3 runs to 16 residues. The CDR3 here is CASSEGLPSSYNEQFF. The CDR3 DNA sequence: TGTGCCAGCAGTGAGGGACTCCCAAGCTCCTACAATGAGCAGTTCTTC.

The chain carries TRBV19 and TRBJ2-2; 7 bases map to TRBD2. Germline values: CDR1 LNHDA, CDR2 SQIVND (reference sequence). Trimming took 2 bases from V and 2 from J; bases not matched to a gene: 5. The CDR3 has 16 residues. CDR3 DNA: TGTGCCAGTAGTATACTCGGGACTATAAACACCGGGGAGCTGTTTTTT. This encodes CASSILGTINTGELFF.

CDR3: CASSSGNTDTQYF. CDR3 DNA: TGTGCCAGCAGTTCTGGTAACACAGATACGCAGTATTTT. The gene calls are TRBV2 and TRBJ2-3; D call uncertain. CDR1 is SNHLY and CDR2 is FYNNEI in the germline V gene. There are 13 residues in the CDR3. Trimming shortened V by 5 bases and J by 2 bases, and 8 bases separated the two germline ends.

This clone was seen just once. The V and J genes are TRBV10-2 and TRBJ2-7; no reliable D call. The CDR3 totals 11 residues. The germline gives CDR1 WSHSY, CDR2 SAAADI. Trimming stripped 6 bases from V and 2 bases from J, with 5 bases between. CDR3 bases: TGCGCCAGCAGAACAACCTACGAGCAGTACTTC. As protein: CASRTTYEQYF.

The chain recombines TRBV7-9 with TRBJ1-4; 8 bases map to TRBD1. From germline, CDR1 is SEHNR and CDR2 FQNEAQ (reference sequence). J gave up 8 bases and V 7 bases, and 24 bases lay outside the gene matches. This CDR3 region has 19 residues. CDR3 in amino acids: CASTPLPGQGAPSGEKLFF. The CDR3 region has the DNA TGTGCCAGCACCCCTCTTCCCGGCCAGGGGGCGCCTTCAGGAGAAAAACTGTTTTTT.

This sequence joins TRBV23-1 and TRBJ2-5; D unclear. TRBV23-1 is annotated as an ORF whose role is uncertain. The V gene lost 2 bases and the J gene lost 3 bases, with 10 bases spanning the gap. This CDR3 has 14 residues. The CDR3 DNA follows: TGCGCCAGCAGTCAAGAGCCAGAAGAAGAGACCCAGTACTTC. This sequence encodes CASSQEPEEETQYF.

The V gene is TRBV11-3, the J gene TRBJ2-1, with 7 bases lining up with TRBD1. The CDR3 contains 18 residues. Germline values: CDR1 SGHNT, CDR2 YENEEA. Germline trimming cut 4 bases from V and 5 bases from J; bases unmatched to any gene: 17. The CDR3 loop reads CASSSPGRTGTAHNEQFF. Written as DNA, the CDR3 is TGTGCCAGCAGCTCCCCGGGTCGGACCGGGACAGCACACAATGAGCAGTTCTTC.

The J gene is TRBJ1-6, the V gene TRBV18, with D hard to call. The CDR3 length is 14 residues. V was pared by 2 bases and J by 8 bases, with 10 bases between. The germline V gene has CDR1 KGHSH and CDR2 LQKENI. The CDR3 spells CASSPGVRDSPLHF. In nucleotides, the CDR3 is TGTGCCAGCTCACCAGGGGTGAGGGATTCACCCCTCCACTTT.

The rearrangement uses TRBV18 and TRBJ2-4, with TRBD1 as a possible D gene (6 bases). Germline V gives CDR1 KGHSH, CDR2 LQKENI. Trimming shortened V by 0 bases and J by 0 bases, and 12 bases separated the two germline ends. This CDR3 contains 17 residues. CDR3 bases: TGTGCCAGCTCACCACCGGGGACAAGAATAGCCAAAAACATTCAGTACTTC. The encoded protein is CASSPPGTRIAKNIQYF.

The genes are TRBV18 and TRBJ1-1; 7 bases are a match to TRBD1. Trimming removed 5 bases from V and 8 bases from J; junction bases left unmatched: 8. This CDR3 is built from 13 residues. CDR1 KGHSH and CDR2 LQKENI come from the germline V gene. The CDR3 DNA sequence: TGTGCCAGCTCAACCCGGGACAGTCCAGAAGCTTTCTTT. This encodes CASSTRDSPEAFF.

This clone was picked up one time. This sequence joins TRBV4-1 and TRBJ1-4; possibly TRBD1 for D (5 bases). The CDR3 is 15 residues long. The germline V and J ends were trimmed by 6 bases and 0 bases, with 11 bases remaining between them. Germline-derived CDR1 and CDR2 are MGHRA and YSYEKL. CDR3 protein: CASRKTAATNEKLFF. In DNA, the CDR3 is TGCGCCAGCAGGAAGACAGCTGCAACTAATGAAAAACTGTTTTTT.

This clone was recorded only once. J is TRBJ2-1 and V is TRBV29-1; D gene uncertain. V dropped 2 bases and J dropped 10 bases, with 21 bases sitting between them. This CDR3 is 15 amino acids long. The germline V gene encodes CDR1 SQVTM and CDR2 ANQGSEA. This chain's CDR3 is CSVELRLPADKEQFF. The CDR3 region has the DNA TGCAGCGTTGAATTACGACTCCCGGCGGATAAGGAGCAGTTCTTC.

As concerns this clone: Mismatch with germline at one junction end may stem from a read error. The chain uses TRBV2 and TRBJ1-4; a possible D gene is TRBD1 (5 bases). CDR1 is SNHLY, CDR2 FYNNEI, per germline. This CDR3 contains 11 residues. CDR3 in DNA: TGTGCCAGCAGGGAAACAGGTTCGGGGATTTTT. Its protein product is CASRETGSGIF. The whole variable domain, filled in from reference TRBV2 and TRBJ1-4, reads EPEVTQTPSHQVTQMGQEVILRCVPISNHLYFYWYRQILGQKVEFLVSFYNNEISEKSEIFDDQFSVERPDGSNFTLKIRSTKLEDSAMYFCASRETGSGIFGSGTQLSVL.

A remark on this clone: Within the sample, other DNA sequences also encode this same CDR3. This chain links TRBV5-1 with TRBJ2-5, with 8 bases identical to TRBD2. The CDR3 has 14 residues. Germline V gives CDR1 SGHRS, CDR2 YFSETQ. Trimming cost V 2 bases and J 2 bases; bases outside gene matches: 2. CDR3 DNA sequence: TGCGCCAGCAGCTTCCGGGGGGGGCAAGAGACCCAGTACTTC. This codes for CASSFRGGQETQYF.

The V call is TRBV3-1 (or the pseudogene TRBV3-2), the J call TRBJ2-3; 13 positions match TRBD2. Looked up from germline, CDR1 is LGHDT and CDR2 is YNNKEL (reference sequence). The V segment lost 3 bases and the J segment 5 bases; nucleotides outside the gene matches: 5. The length of the CDR3 is 16 residues. CDR3 residues: CASSQTSGGSRDTQYF. In DNA form, the CDR3 reads TGTGCCAGCAGCCAGACTAGCGGGGGGTCAAGAGATACGCAGTATTTT.

This sequence joins TRBV27 and TRBJ2-1; weak D call: TRBD2 (6 bases). Germline V gives CDR1 MNHEY, CDR2 SMNVEV (reference sequence). The CDR3 has 16 residues. V lost 8 bases, J lost 0 bases, and 17 bases lay in between. CDR3 bases: TGTGCCAGCGCTCAAAACGGGGGTGGCTCCTACAATGAGCAGTTCTTC. Translation: CASAQNGGGSYNEQFF.